The rows below give T cell receptor beta chains drawn from one sample of a study of blood T cell dynamics during melanoma immunotherapy. Profiling relied on immunoSEQ multiplex PCR, and the TCRdb table lists in-frame clones only, not all of them. Among 950 to 1,000 clones, approximately 90% were seen once, and the ten largest hold about 5.3%. The specimen comprised effector memory CD8+ T cells from blood, sampled from a patient treated with checkpoint blockade. The receptors were gathered from a human donor with melanoma. CDR3s include the opening cysteine and the closing phenylalanine or tryptophan. The D gene is left open where the match is weak. Where a row states a size, it is once, few, many or the class of an expanded clone; other rows omit it.

clone size,V gene,D gene,J gene,CDR3 DNA,CDR3 protein
.,TRBV15,.,TRBJ1-5,TGTGCCACCAGCAGATACGCCGATAGCAATCAGCCCCAGCATTTT,CATSRYADSNQPQHF
.,TRBV6-1,TRBD1,TRBJ2-2,TGTGCCAGCAGTCCCGGGACAGGGTTTAACGGGGAGCTGTTTTTT,CASSPGTGFNGELFF
.,TRBV4-1,.,TRBJ1-5,TGCGCCAGCAGCCAAGGTAAGGGTCTCAATCAGCCCCAGCATTTT,CASSQGKGLNQPQHF
.,TRBV9,.,TRBJ2-3,TGTGCCAGCAGCCGGAGCACAGATACGCAGTATTTT,CASSRSTDTQYF
.,TRBV6-5,.,TRBJ2-7,TGTGCCAGCAGTTACATGGGGGCGACCCTCTCCTACGAGCAGTACTTC,CASSYMGATLSYEQYF
.,TRBV7-2,.,TRBJ2-1,TGTGCCACCCACATTAGGGATGAGCAGTTCTTC,CATHIRDEQFF
.,TRBV2,TRBD2,TRBJ2-7,TGTGCCTCGGGGGGAAGCGAGCAGTACTTC,CASGGSEQYF
.,TRBV6-6,TRBD2,TRBJ2-5,TGTGCCAGCAGTCATAGCGGGAAAGAGACCCAGTACTTC,CASSHSGKETQYF
.,TRBV7-6,.,TRBJ2-1,TGTGCCAGCAGATTAACAGGGTCCGCCTACAATGAGCAGTTCTTC,CASRLTGSAYNEQFF
.,TRBV4-1,.,TRBJ2-1,TGCGCCAGCAGCCCCGCTGGAGGGGAGTCCGTCTCCAGGGAGCAGTTCTTC,CASSPAGGESVSREQFF
once,TRBV19,.,TRBJ2-7,TGTGCCAGTAGTACCTGGGACTTACCCTACGAGCAGTACTTC,CASSTWDLPYEQYF
.,TRBV15,.,TRBJ2-1,TGTGCCACCAGACAGGGGAGGGGAACCTACAATGAGCAGTTCTTC,CATRQGRGTYNEQFF
.,TRBV28,TRBD2,TRBJ2-5,TGTGCCAGCAGCCTGACTAGCGGGAAGGAGACCCAGTACTTC,CASSLTSGKETQYF
few,TRBV7-2,.,TRBJ2-7,TGTGCCAGCAGCTTCTACGCAGGGGGGGACGAGCAGTACTTC,CASSFYAGGDEQYF
once,TRBV5-1,TRBD1,TRBJ1-1,TGCGCCAGCAGCTTACGTTTCGGGACAGGGCGGGACACTGAAGCTTTCTTT,CASSLRFGTGRDTEAFF
.,TRBV9,TRBD2,TRBJ2-7,TGTGCCAGCAGCGTAGAGGGACTAGCGGGGAACGAGCAGTACTTC,CASSVEGLAGNEQYF
.,TRBV6-1,.,TRBJ1-2,TGTGCCAGCAGTGCTTTAAAGGGGGAAGGTTTGGGCTACACCTTC,CASSALKGEGLGYTF
.,TRBV19,.,TRBJ1-1,TGTGCCAGTAGTAAGTCCCTGAACGTTGAAGCTTTCTTT,CASSKSLNVEAFF
.,TRBV29-1,.,TRBJ2-1,TGCAGCGTTGAAACGCCCGGGATCAATGAGCAGTTCTTC,CSVETPGINEQFF
once,TRBV4-1,TRBD1,TRBJ2-7,TGCGCCAGCAGCCAACAAGACAGGGCCCCCTACGAGCAGTACTTC,CASSQQDRAPYEQYF
.,TRBV27,.,TRBJ2-7,TGTGCCAGCAGTTTAGTCGGCGGGTCCTACGAGCAGTACTTC,CASSLVGGSYEQYF
.,TRBV6-5,.,TRBJ2-7,TGTGCCAGCAGTCCCGAGATAGACTCCTACGAGCAGTACTTC,CASSPEIDSYEQYF
.,TRBV9,TRBD1,TRBJ2-7,TGTGCCAGCAGCGGCAACCGGGACAGGGACCCCTACGAGCAGTACTTC,CASSGNRDRDPYEQYF
.,TRBV27,TRBD1,TRBJ2-7,TGTGCCAGCAGTCCCTCGACAGGGAAGTACGAGCAGTACTTC,CASSPSTGKYEQYF
.,TRBV5-1,.,TRBJ1-2,TGCGCCAGCAGCGGGGACCCCGGCGGGTATGGCTACACCTTC,CASSGDPGGYGYTF
.,TRBV30,.,TRBJ2-7,TGTGCCTGGAGTGTAGGGGTCACCCGGGAGCAGTACTTC,CAWSVGVTREQYF
.,TRBV10-3,.,TRBJ2-2,TGTGCCATCAGTGTAGGGGGGTCCCAAAGGACCGGGGAGCTGTTTTTT,CAISVGGSQRTGELFF
.,TRBV19,.,TRBJ2-7,TGTGCCAGTAGTATTTTTCAGGGGCCCTCCAACGAGCAGTACTTC,CASSIFQGPSNEQYF
.,TRBV7-9,.,TRBJ1-4,TGTGCCAGCAGCCGTGAAGGGGTTTCGGAAAAACTGTTTTTT,CASSREGVSEKLFF
once,TRBV9,.,TRBJ2-5,TGTGCCAGCAGCGTACAGGGATCTGGAGTAGAGACCCAGTACTTC,CASSVQGSGVETQYF
.,TRBV6-6,.,TRBJ2-5,TGTGCCAGCAGTTACTCAGGGGGACAAGAGACCCAGTACTTC,CASSYSGGQETQYF